A selection of T cell receptor beta chains follows, all from one sample in a study of identical twins. In TCRdb, the 5' RACE reads were re-called with MiXCR into one record per CDR3 protein. This table holds approximately 300,000 distinct CDR3 sequences, roughly 9.8% found once. The same sample was also studied in work on yellow fever vaccine responses in identical twins.

The source material was CD8+ T cells sorted from blood. The receptors were gathered from a woman under 30 in good health. CDR3s include the opening cysteine and the closing phenylalanine or tryptophan. The D gene is left open where the match is weak. Expanded clones get a size class; other rows say once, few or many, or leave the size out.

NA	TRBV4-2	TRBD2	TRBJ2-7	TGTGCCAGCAGCCAAGATCGGCGGGAGGACCCCTACGAGCAGTACTTC	CASSQDRREDPYEQYF
NA	TRBV4-1	TRBD1	TRBJ1-1	TGCGCCAGCAGCCGCCAGGGGGACACTGAAGCTTTCTTT	CASSRQGDTEAFF
NA	TRBV2	TRBD2	TRBJ2-5	TGTGCCAGCAGTGATTCCCTAGCGGGGGGGTTCGAAGAGACCCAGTACTTC	CASSDSLAGGFEETQYF
few	TRBV6-1	NA	TRBJ2-5	TGTGCCAGCAGTCTTTACGTTGGTGTCGAGGGGACCCAGTACTTC	CASSLYVGVEGTQYF
many	TRBV7-9	TRBD2	TRBJ2-7	TGTGCCAGCAGCCACCCCCCCGCGGGAGCTTACGAGCAGTACTTC	CASSHPPAGAYEQYF
NA	TRBV20-1	NA	TRBJ1-1	TGCAGTGCTAGAGACATATCCCGGACACCGAACACTGAAGCTTTCTTT	CSARDISRTPNTEAFF
many	TRBV4-3	TRBD1	TRBJ2-7	TGCGCCAGCAGCCATGGGACAGGGGGGAACTACGAGCAGTACTTC	CASSHGTGGNYEQYF
many	TRBV4-3	NA	TRBJ2-1	TGCGCCAGCAGCCAAGGTTTGTTAGCGGAAAACAACAATGAGCAGTTCTTC	CASSQGLLAENNNEQFF
NA	TRBV5-1	TRBD1	TRBJ2-7	TGCGCCAGCCGACCGACAGGGGGCAGCGAGCAGTACTTC	CASRPTGGSEQYF
NA	TRBV7-2	NA	TRBJ2-7	TGTGCCAGCAGCTTAGCGCAGTTAGGGGACGAGCAGTACTTC	CASSLAQLGDEQYF
many	TRBV3-1	NA	TRBJ2-3	TGTGCCAGCAGCCAACCCTGGGACAGCACAGATACGCAGTATTTT	CASSQPWDSTDTQYF
NA	TRBV12-3/TRBV12-4	NA	TRBJ2-3	TGTGCCAGCAGTTATTGGGCGGCCGGCGCAGATACGCAGTATTTT	CASSYWAAGADTQYF
few	TRBV4-3	TRBD1	TRBJ2-7	TGCGCCAGCAGCCTACGTGAACCCAGGGGGCTCTACGAGCAGTACTTC	CASSLREPRGLYEQYF
once	TRBV18	NA	TRBJ2-1	TGTGCCAGCTCACCTTCGGAATACAATGAGCAGTTCTTC	CASSPSEYNEQFF
NA	TRBV6-1	TRBD2	TRBJ2-7	TGTGCCAGCAGCCAGCTAAGGGGACTAGCGGGGGGTATCACCTACGAGCAGTACTTC	CASSQLRGLAGGITYEQYF
many	TRBV29-1	TRBD2	TRBJ2-2	TGCAGCGTTGATCATAGCGGGGGAGAAAACACCGGGGAGCTGTTTTTT	CSVDHSGGENTGELFF
NA	TRBV27	NA	TRBJ2-7	TGTGCCAGCAGCGACCTCCGTAGGACCCCCTACGAGCAGTACTTC	CASSDLRRTPYEQYF
NA	TRBV12-3/TRBV12-4	NA	TRBJ2-2	TGTGCCAGCAGACTGGCCCTGAGTGATCCCGGGGAGCTGTTTTTT	CASRLALSDPGELFF
few	TRBV19	NA	TRBJ2-1	TGTGCCAGTACCCGAGGGTGGGAGCAGTTCTTC	CASTRGWEQFF
NA	TRBV3-1	NA	TRBJ2-3	TGTGCCAGCAGCCATTTAACGGGGCCACGCGCAGATACGCAGTATTTT	CASSHLTGPRADTQYF
few	TRBV10-2	NA	TRBJ2-5	TGCGCCAGCAGTTATATAAGGGGACAAGAGACCCAGTACTTC	CASSYIRGQETQYF
many	TRBV13	TRBD1	TRBJ2-1	TGTGCCAGCAGCCTCGAGAACAGGGGTGAGCAGTTCTTC	CASSLENRGEQFF
many	TRBV20-1	TRBD2	TRBJ2-7	TGCAGTGCTAGACTAGCGGGGGGGATCGGGTACGAGCAGTACTTC	CSARLAGGIGYEQYF
NA	TRBV6-4	TRBD1	TRBJ2-2	TGTGCCAGCAGCCAAACAGGGGACACCGGGGAGCTGTTTTTT	CASSQTGDTGELFF
NA	TRBV5-6	NA	TRBJ1-2	TGTGCCAGCACCGAGCGGCCCTTCGGCTACACCTTC	CASTERPFGYTF
many	TRBV27	NA	TRBJ2-5	TGTGCCAGCAGTTTAAGGAGGGGAGAGACCCAGTACTTC	CASSLRRGETQYF
once	TRBV5-4	TRBD2	TRBJ2-3	TGTGCCAGCGGGGACTACCACACAGATACGCAGTATTTT	CASGDYHTDTQYF
NA	TRBV4-1	NA	TRBJ2-7	TGCGCCAGCAGCCAAGGGGTGGGATTCTACGAGCAGTACTTC	CASSQGVGFYEQYF
many	TRBV12-3/TRBV12-4	TRBD1	TRBJ1-2	TGTGCCAGCAGTTACTGGACAGGCTTGGGCTACACCTTC	CASSYWTGLGYTF
NA	TRBV29-1	NA	TRBJ1-1	TGCAGCGTGGGGGGTCCGGGGGACGAAGCTTTCTTT	CSVGGPGDEAFF
many	TRBV3-1	NA	TRBJ1-6	TGTGCCAGCAGCCAAGACACGGTTTTCCCGGATTCACCCCTCCACTTT	CASSQDTVFPDSPLHF
few	TRBV27	NA	TRBJ2-3	TGTGCCAGCAGTCGGGCAGCTATCAACACAGATACGCAGTATTTT	CASSRAAINTDTQYF
few	TRBV6-5	TRBD2	TRBJ2-1	TGTGCCAGCAGCTTCTCCCTAGCGGGCGAAGGCGATGAGCAGTTCTTC	CASSFSLAGEGDEQFF
few	TRBV15	TRBD2	TRBJ2-1	TGTGCCACCAGCGGAACTAGCGGGACTAACAATGAGCAGTTCTTC	CATSGTSGTNNEQFF
NA	TRBV29-1	NA	TRBJ2-4	TGCAGCGTTGAGACGATCGCCGCCGAATACGGCATTCAGTACTTC	CSVETIAAEYGIQYF
NA	TRBV5-5	NA	TRBJ2-7	TGTGCCAGCAGCCACCGACGGGGTCAAGCCTACGAGCAGTACTTC	CASSHRRGQAYEQYF
few	TRBV20-1	TRBD2	TRBJ2-1	TGCAGTGCTACTATAGCGGGGGGGCCTCTCAATGAGCAGTTCTTC	CSATIAGGPLNEQFF
few	TRBV5-5	NA	TRBJ2-3	TGTGCCAGCAGCTCTGTACCGGGAGATACGCAGTATTTT	CASSSVPGDTQYF
many	TRBV10-3	NA	TRBJ2-5	TGTGCCACAGCCCCGGGAGCAGAGACCCAGTACTTC	CATAPGAETQYF
many	TRBV11-2	TRBD1	TRBJ2-4	TGTGCCAGCAGCTTCGGGACAGGCCAAAACATTCAGTACTTC	CASSFGTGQNIQYF
many	TRBV27	NA	TRBJ1-4	TGTGCCAGCAGATTGTCCCCAGGGTCAGGGGAAAAACTGTTTTTT	CASRLSPGSGEKLFF
few	TRBV20-1	TRBD2	TRBJ2-7	TGCAGTGCTAGAGATTCCACGGGAGGCGCCCCCCCTAGTCCATACGAGCAGTACTTC	CSARDSTGGAPPSPYEQYF
many	TRBV5-1	TRBD2	TRBJ2-1	TGCGCCAGCAGCCCCCTTGGACTAGCGGGGTACAATGAGCAGTTCTTC	CASSPLGLAGYNEQFF
many	TRBV27	NA	TRBJ1-1	TGTGCCAGCAGTTTATCTGGGGGAAACACTGAAGCTTTCTTT	CASSLSGGNTEAFF